The rows below give T cell receptor beta chains drawn from one sample of a study of control samples from healthy donors and cancer patients. Repertoires were generated with immunoSEQ multiplex PCR, while TCRdb's copy carries only in-frame clones and drops some. The sample contains tens of thousands of clones, around 89% of which appear only once. The sequenced sample consisted of PBMCs. The receptors shown here come from a man between 60 and 75 years old with colorectal cancer. CDR3s include the opening cysteine and the closing phenylalanine or tryptophan. A D gene is named only where the DNA matches it firmly. A clone size is listed for some rows: how often the clone was seen (once, few, many), or a class if it is expanded.

CDR3 DNA: TGTGCCAGCAGTTACTTCAGACAGGGCCTGAACACTGAAGCTTTCTTT; CDR3 protein: CASSYFRQGLNTEAFF; J gene: TRBJ1-1; D gene: TRBD1; clone size: once; V gene: TRBV6-2/TRBV6-3
CDR3 DNA: TGTGCCACCAGCAGAGACAGGGGGCGTGAAGCTTTCTTT; CDR3 protein: CATSRDRGREAFF; J gene: TRBJ1-1; D gene: TRBD1; clone size: -; V gene: TRBV15
CDR3 DNA: TGTGCCAGCAGCGCCTCCCGGGGTTACCCTGAAGCTTTCTTT; CDR3 protein: CASSASRGYPEAFF; J gene: TRBJ1-1; D gene: -; clone size: -; V gene: TRBV7-8
CDR3 DNA: TGTGCCATCACTCGAACCGAGAGCTCCACAGATACGCAGTATTTT; CDR3 protein: CAITRTESSTDTQYF; J gene: TRBJ2-3; D gene: -; clone size: once; V gene: TRBV10-3
CDR3 DNA: TGTGCCAGCAGCTTAATGGTAGGGTCGACTGAAGCTTTCTTT; CDR3 protein: CASSLMVGSTEAFF; J gene: TRBJ1-1; D gene: -; clone size: -; V gene: TRBV11-2
CDR3 DNA: TGTGCCAGCAGTAAGTCGAAGAGCTCTGGAAACACCATATATTTT; CDR3 protein: CASSKSKSSGNTIYF; J gene: TRBJ1-3; D gene: -; clone size: -; V gene: TRBV2
CDR3 DNA: TGTGCCAGCTCACCACGGCTTCGGACAGGGTCGGGTCGGTACGAGCAGTACTTC; CDR3 protein: CASSPRLRTGSGRYEQYF; J gene: TRBJ2-7; D gene: TRBD1; clone size: -; V gene: TRBV18
CDR3 DNA: TGTGCCACCAGGCAAGGGACGGCGCTCACAGATACGCAGTATTTT; CDR3 protein: CATRQGTALTDTQYF; J gene: TRBJ2-3; D gene: -; clone size: -; V gene: TRBV15
CDR3 DNA: TGTGCCAGCAGCTCGGACAGGGGGCGAGGGGCCAACGTCCTGACTTTC; CDR3 protein: CASSSDRGRGANVLTF; J gene: TRBJ2-6; D gene: TRBD1; clone size: -; V gene: TRBV7-7
CDR3 DNA: TGTGCCAGCAGCCCCGGACAGGGCAGAGATGAAAAACTGTTTTTT; CDR3 protein: CASSPGQGRDEKLFF; J gene: TRBJ1-4; D gene: TRBD1; clone size: -; V gene: TRBV11-2
CDR3 DNA: TGTGCCAGCAGTCACACTGCAGGGGCCGACGAGCAGTACTTC; CDR3 protein: CASSHTAGADEQYF; J gene: TRBJ2-7; D gene: -; clone size: -; V gene: TRBV6-1
CDR3 DNA: TGTGCCAGCAGCGTAGCGGCAGGGCGGAACACTGAAGCTTTCTTT; CDR3 protein: CASSVAAGRNTEAFF; J gene: TRBJ1-1; D gene: -; clone size: -; V gene: TRBV7-9
CDR3 DNA: TGTGCCGGCGGAGGGGAACACCCATTCTCTGGAAACACCATATATTTT; CDR3 protein: CAGGGEHPFSGNTIYF; J gene: TRBJ1-3; D gene: -; clone size: -; V gene: TRBV7-9
CDR3 DNA: TGTGCCAGCAGTGAGTGGGGGGCAGAGCAGTTCTTC; CDR3 protein: CASSEWGAEQFF; J gene: TRBJ2-1; D gene: -; clone size: -; V gene: TRBV6-1
CDR3 DNA: TGCAGCGTTGAAGATTTGGGGAGGAGCTATGGCTACACCTTC; CDR3 protein: CSVEDLGRSYGYTF; J gene: TRBJ1-2; D gene: -; clone size: -; V gene: TRBV29-1
CDR3 DNA: TGTGCCAGCAGCCTCTCCGGGGTCGGGTCCTACAATGAGCAGTTCTTC; CDR3 protein: CASSLSGVGSYNEQFF; J gene: TRBJ2-1; D gene: -; clone size: -; V gene: TRBV4-2